This TCR beta chain appears in the sequencing data of a study of early stage breast cancer tumors. Study-level background: Of fewer than 20 invasive breast tumors, about a dozen were hormone receptor-positive, HER2-negative.

Method: immunoSEQ multiplex PCR; TCRdb's copy keeps in-frame clones and lacks some. The sample includes about 7,900 clones, approximately 60% of them seen just once. This clone has a handful of counts. This CDR3 spans 13 amino acids. CDR1 and CDR2 from the germline V gene are SGHAT and FQNNGV. V gave up 5 bases and J gave up 6 bases, with 13 bases separating them. Sequenced: breast tumor tissue. This chain uses TRBV11-2 with TRBJ1-1; D uncertain. The TCR comes from an older person with breast cancer. The CDR3 loop reads CASSLNGEAEAFF. CDR3 in DNA: TGTGCCAGCAGCCTTAACGGGGAAGCTGAAGCTTTCTTT.